This is a list of T cell receptor beta chains from one sample in a study of blood T cell repertoires in COVID-19. The method was immunoSEQ multiplex PCR; TCRdb's version includes in-frame clones alone and lacks a portion of them. The sample lists 90,000 to 100,000 clones, approximately 82% occurring once. Sequencing was done on a sample of peripheral blood. These TCRs come from an older man with active or convalescent COVID-19. Each CDR3 is given with its conserved first and last residue. Fields, in order: D gene, V gene, J gene, CDR3 length, clone size, CDR3 DNA, CDR3 protein. A D gene is named only where the DNA matches it firmly. Rows may omit the clone size; those that give it use once, few, many or a size class.

>.|TRBV6-6|TRBJ1-5|12|few
TGTGCCAGCAGTTACACCGGGACACCCCAGCATTTT
CASSYTGTPQHF
>.|TRBV7-9|TRBJ2-7|12|.
TGTGCCAGCAGCCGAGGCGTGGCCGAGCAGTACTTC
CASSRGVAEQYF
>.|TRBV4-3|TRBJ1-6|15|.
TGCGCCAGCAGCTCCTCGGTCTCCTATAATTCACCCCTCCACTTT
CASSSSVSYNSPLHF
>.|TRBV29-1|TRBJ1-2|14|.
TGCAGCGTTGAAGATCCCGGACAGAACTATGGCTACACCTTC
CSVEDPGQNYGYTF
>TRBD2|TRBV5-1|TRBJ2-5|16|.
TGCGCCAGCAGCGCGGCGGGCGGGGGTTTACAAGAGACCCAGTACTTC
CASSAAGGGLQETQYF
>.|TRBV7-9|TRBJ1-1|13|.
TGTGCCAGCAGCTTAGGATCTACCACCGAAGCTTTCTTT
CASSLGSTTEAFF
>.|TRBV9|TRBJ1-2|14|few
TGTGCCAGCAGCGTAGGTGGAGGGGCGATGGGCTACACCTTC
CASSVGGGAMGYTF
>TRBD1|TRBV10-3|TRBJ1-1|13|many
TGTGCCATCAGCGGGACAGCTAACACTGAAGCTTTCTTT
CAISGTANTEAFF
>.|TRBV30|TRBJ1-2|13|.
TGTGCCTGGAGTTACGGGGGGGATTATGGCTACACCTTC
CAWSYGGDYGYTF
>TRBD1|TRBV2|TRBJ1-5|13|.
TGTGCCAGCAATCGGGACAGCGTTCAGCCCCAGCATTTT
CASNRDSVQPQHF
>TRBD1|TRBV5-4|TRBJ1-2|14|once
TGTGCCAGCAGATTACAGGGGCCCAACTATGGCTACACCTTC
CASRLQGPNYGYTF
>TRBD2|TRBV7-2|TRBJ2-3|17|.
TGTGCCAGCAGCTCAATTTGGACTAGCGGGGGGAGGGATACGCAGTATTTT
CASSSIWTSGGRDTQYF
>.|TRBV27|TRBJ1-1|14|.
TGTGCCAGCAACCGGGATAACATGAACACTGAAGCTTTCTTT
CASNRDNMNTEAFF
>TRBD2|TRBV13|TRBJ2-1|14|.
TGTGCCAGCAGTGGGTCGGGGGGATACAATGAGCAGTTCTTC
CASSGSGGYNEQFF
>TRBD1|TRBV27|TRBJ1-2|14|.
TGTGCCAGCAGTTTGGGACAGGGTTCAAATGGCTACACCTTC
CASSLGQGSNGYTF
>TRBD1|TRBV4-2|TRBJ1-3|15|.
TGTGCCAGCAGCCCAGGGACAGGGTCAGGAAACACCATATATTTT
CASSPGTGSGNTIYF
>TRBD2|TRBV19|TRBJ2-1|17|.
TGTGCCAGTAGTAGATGGGATCGGGGGGGGTCCTACAATGAGCAGTTCTTC
CASSRWDRGGSYNEQFF
>.|TRBV7-2|TRBJ1-1|14|.
TGTGCCAGCAGCTTAGTCCAGGGTCTTACTGAAGCTTTCTTT
CASSLVQGLTEAFF
>.|TRBV28|TRBJ2-7|11|.
TGTGCCAGCAGTTCCCCCCTCGAGCAGTACTTC
CASSSPLEQYF
>TRBD2|TRBV5-4|TRBJ2-7|14|.
TGTGCCAGCAAATCCGAGAGCGGGGCTGGCGAGCAGTACTTC
CASKSESGAGEQYF
>TRBD2|TRBV5-4|TRBJ2-2|15|.
TGTGCCAGCAGCTCCGGGACTAGCATTTTCGGGGAGCTGTTTTTT
CASSSGTSIFGELFF
>.|TRBV6-5|TRBJ1-5|12|.
TGTGCCAGCAGGACTTACAATCAGCCCCAGCATTTT
CASRTYNQPQHF
>TRBD1|TRBV6-6|TRBJ1-5|15|.
TGTGCCAGCAGCCCCGGGACAGGTCAAAATCAGCCCCAGCATTTT
CASSPGTGQNQPQHF
>.|TRBV3-1/TRBV3-2|TRBJ2-5|15|.
TGTGCCAGCAGCCAAGAAGCCAGGCTCCAAGAGACCCAGTACTTC
CASSQEARLQETQYF
>TRBD1|TRBV4-2|TRBJ2-7|17|.
TGTGCCAGCAGCTCACCGGGACAGGGTTTCAGCTCCTACGAGCAGTACTTC
CASSSPGQGFSSYEQYF
>.|TRBV7-2|TRBJ2-1|16|.
TGTGCCAGCAGCCCCCCAAGGCGGCCCCCCTCGCATGAGCAGTTCTTC
CASSPPRRPPSHEQFF
>.|TRBV7-9|TRBJ2-2|16|once
TGTGCCAGCAGCATCAACATGGGACAGAACACCGGGGAGCTGTTTTTT
CASSINMGQNTGELFF
>TRBD2|TRBV27|TRBJ2-1|17|.
TGTGCCAGCAGTCTCTCTGGGCGGCGGGGGGCTTACAATGAGCAGTTCTTC
CASSLSGRRGAYNEQFF
>TRBD1|TRBV5-4|TRBJ1-2|14|.
TGTGCCAGCAGCTTGGAAACAGGGGCTCGGGGCTACACCTTC
CASSLETGARGYTF
>.|TRBV28|TRBJ1-5|15|.
TGTGCCAGCAGTTTCCCGGGAGGGAGCAATCAGCCCCAGCATTTT
CASSFPGGSNQPQHF
>.|TRBV6-5|TRBJ2-7|11|few
TGTGCCAGCAAATACGGCTACGAGCAGTACTTC
CASKYGYEQYF
>.|TRBV19|TRBJ1-5|15|once
TGTGCCAGTAGTACGGGGGGGACATCCAATCAGCCCCAGCATTTT
CASSTGGTSNQPQHF
>TRBD1|TRBV9|TRBJ1-2|12|.
TGTGCCAGCTGGGGACAGGCATATGGCTACACCTTC
CASWGQAYGYTF
>TRBD1|TRBV7-2|TRBJ2-3|14|.
TGTGCCAGCAGCCTGGGACAGGGACCAGATACGCAGTATTTT
CASSLGQGPDTQYF
>.|TRBV15|TRBJ2-7|13|.
TGTGCCACCAGCAGAGTTACTAGCTACGAGCAGTACTTC
CATSRVTSYEQYF
>.|TRBV5-8|TRBJ1-1|14|.
TGTGCCAGCATACTAACAGGGTTATCCACTGAAGCTTTCTTT
CASILTGLSTEAFF
>TRBD1|TRBV5-6|TRBJ1-2|15|.
TGTGCCAGCAGCTGGGGGACAGTTCCCAACTATGGCTACACCTTC
CASSWGTVPNYGYTF
>TRBD1|TRBV6-5|TRBJ1-2|11|.
TGTGCCAGCACGATCCAGGGGGACTACACCTTC
CASTIQGDYTF
>.|TRBV6-2/TRBV6-3|TRBJ1-2|15|.
TGTGCCAGCAGTCCCCGCGGGGACGGATTCTATGGCTACACCTTC
CASSPRGDGFYGYTF
>.|TRBV5-1|TRBJ2-3|16|.
TGCGCCAGCAGCTTTTGGGCTACCGCCGGCGCAGATACGCAGTATTTT
CASSFWATAGADTQYF
>TRBD1|TRBV7-2|TRBJ2-7|14|.
TGTGCCAGCAGCCTGGGACAGGGGGCTTACGAGCAGTACTTC
CASSLGQGAYEQYF
>.|TRBV5-1|TRBJ2-5|16|.
TGCGCCAGCAGCTTATGGGGACAGCGGGCCGTGGAGACCCAGTACTTC
CASSLWGQRAVETQYF
>.|TRBV2|TRBJ2-7|12|.
TGTGCCAGCAGCGAACTAGCTTACGAGCAGTACTTC
CASSELAYEQYF
>.|TRBV7-9|TRBJ2-5|17|.
TGTGCCAGCAGCCAGAAGGTGATGGGCAGGACTCAAGAGACCCAGTACTTC
CASSQKVMGRTQETQYF
>TRBD2|TRBV9|TRBJ2-1|16|.
TGTGCCAGCAGCGTAAATATCGGGGGGGCCTACAATGAGCAGTTCTTC
CASSVNIGGAYNEQFF
>TRBD1|TRBV7-9|TRBJ1-6|17|.
TGTGCCAGCAGCTCGCGGGACAGCCGGGCCTATAATTCACCCCTCCACTTT
CASSSRDSRAYNSPLHF
>.|TRBV7-9|TRBJ2-2|16|.
TGTGCCAGCACCTCAGACGTGACCAGGCTCACCGGGGAGCTGTTTTTT
CASTSDVTRLTGELFF
>.|TRBV27|TRBJ2-7|14|.
TGTGCCAGCAGTTCCAAGACAGGACTCTACGAGCAGTACTTC
CASSSKTGLYEQYF
>TRBD1|TRBV2|TRBJ1-3|15|.
TGTGCCAGCAGTGTTCAGGGGGCCTCTGGAAACACCATATATTTT
CASSVQGASGNTIYF
>.|TRBV11-3|TRBJ1-2|15|.
TGTGCCAGCAGCCCGGGGGGGGGCGAGAACTATGGCTACACCTTC
CASSPGGGENYGYTF
>.|TRBV2|TRBJ1-1|15|.
TGTGCCAGCCACCGGGGCGGGACTGTGAACACTGAAGCTTTCTTT
CASHRGGTVNTEAFF
>TRBD2|TRBV5-1|TRBJ2-3|17|.
TGCGCCAGCAGCCAAGGACTAGCGGGGGGTAACACAGATACGCAGTATTTT
CASSQGLAGGNTDTQYF
>TRBD1|TRBV6-5|TRBJ1-2|15|.
TGTGCCAGCTCCCGTCGGACAGGCCAGGACTATGGCTACACCTTC
CASSRRTGQDYGYTF
>.|TRBV6-2/TRBV6-3|TRBJ1-2|15|.
TGTGCCAGCAGTTACAGGGCAGGGGCGATCTATGGCTACACCTTC
CASSYRAGAIYGYTF
>TRBD2|TRBV7-2|TRBJ2-4|16|.
TGTGCCAGCAGCCGGACTAGCGGGGGCCAAAAAAACATTCAGTACTTC
CASSRTSGGQKNIQYF
>TRBD2|TRBV5-1|TRBJ2-1|15|.
TGCGCCAGCAGCTTCGCTAGCGGGGGACGCGATGAGCAGTTCTTC
CASSFASGGRDEQFF
>.|TRBV6-5|TRBJ2-4|14|.
TGTGCCAGCAGCCAGACAGGGGAGGGCAACATTCAGTACTTC
CASSQTGEGNIQYF
>TRBD2|TRBV11-3|TRBJ2-7|14|.
TGTGCCAGCAGCTCACGGACTAGCGGGTACGAGCAGTACTTC
CASSSRTSGYEQYF
>.|TRBV5-1|TRBJ2-7|12|.
TGCGCCAGCAGCCCGGCGGGCTACGAGCAGTACTTC
CASSPAGYEQYF
>TRBD1|TRBV6-6|TRBJ1-1|13|.
TGTGCCAGCGACAGGGGCATTAACGCTGAAGCTTTCTTT
CASDRGINAEAFF